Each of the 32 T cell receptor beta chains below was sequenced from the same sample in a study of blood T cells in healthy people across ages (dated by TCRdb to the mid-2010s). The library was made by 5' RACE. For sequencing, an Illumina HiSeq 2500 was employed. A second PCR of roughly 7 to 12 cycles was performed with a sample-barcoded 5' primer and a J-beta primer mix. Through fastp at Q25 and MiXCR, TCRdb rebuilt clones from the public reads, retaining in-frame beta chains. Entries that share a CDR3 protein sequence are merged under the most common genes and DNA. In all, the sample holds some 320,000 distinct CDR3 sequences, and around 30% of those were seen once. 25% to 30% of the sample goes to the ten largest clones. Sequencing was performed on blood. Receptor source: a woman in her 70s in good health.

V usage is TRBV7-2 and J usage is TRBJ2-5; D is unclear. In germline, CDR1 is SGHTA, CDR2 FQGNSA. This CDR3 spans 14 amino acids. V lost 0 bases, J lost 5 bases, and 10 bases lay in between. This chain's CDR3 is CASSLAGPRETQYF. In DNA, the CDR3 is TGTGCCAGCAGCTTAGCGGGCCCCCGGGAGACCCAGTACTTC.

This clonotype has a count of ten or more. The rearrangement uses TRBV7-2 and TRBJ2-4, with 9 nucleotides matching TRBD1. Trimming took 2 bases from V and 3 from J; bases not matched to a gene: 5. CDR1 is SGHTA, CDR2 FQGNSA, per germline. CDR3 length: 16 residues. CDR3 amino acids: CASSLWGQGNKNIQYF. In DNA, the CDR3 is TGTGCCAGCAGCTTATGGGGACAGGGTAACAAAAACATTCAGTACTTC.

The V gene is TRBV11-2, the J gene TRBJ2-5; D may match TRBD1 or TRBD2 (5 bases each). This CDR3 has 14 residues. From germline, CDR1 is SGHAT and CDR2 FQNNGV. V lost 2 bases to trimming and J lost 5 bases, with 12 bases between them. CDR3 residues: CASSLWSGRETQYF. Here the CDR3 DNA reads TGTGCCAGCAGCTTATGGTCGGGGCGGGAGACCCAGTACTTC.

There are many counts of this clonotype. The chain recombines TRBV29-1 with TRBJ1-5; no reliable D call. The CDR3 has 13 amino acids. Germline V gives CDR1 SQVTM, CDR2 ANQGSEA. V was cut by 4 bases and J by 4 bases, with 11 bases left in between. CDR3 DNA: TGCAGCGTTGCCCCGGACTGGAATCAGCCCCAGCATTTT. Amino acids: CSVAPDWNQPQHF.

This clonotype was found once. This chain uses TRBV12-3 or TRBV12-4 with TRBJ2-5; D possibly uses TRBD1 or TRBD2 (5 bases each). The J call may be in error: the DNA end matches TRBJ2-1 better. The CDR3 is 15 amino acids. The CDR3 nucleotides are TGTGCCAGCAGCCTGGGACGGATCCCCAGGAATGAGCAGTTCTTC. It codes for CASSLGRIPRNEQFF.

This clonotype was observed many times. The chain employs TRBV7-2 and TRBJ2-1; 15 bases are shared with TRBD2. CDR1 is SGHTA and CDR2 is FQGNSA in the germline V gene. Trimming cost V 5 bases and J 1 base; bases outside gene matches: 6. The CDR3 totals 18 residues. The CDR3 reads CASSVGLAGGPSYNEQFF. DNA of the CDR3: TGTGCCAGCAGCGTAGGACTAGCGGGAGGGCCGTCCTACAATGAGCAGTTCTTC. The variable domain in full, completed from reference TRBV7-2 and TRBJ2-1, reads GAGVSQSPSNKVTEKGKDVELRCDPISGHTALYWYRQSLGQGLEFLIYFQGNSAPDKSGLPSDRFSAERTGGSVSTLTIQRTQQEDSAVYLCASSVGLAGGPSYNEQFFGPGTRLTVL.

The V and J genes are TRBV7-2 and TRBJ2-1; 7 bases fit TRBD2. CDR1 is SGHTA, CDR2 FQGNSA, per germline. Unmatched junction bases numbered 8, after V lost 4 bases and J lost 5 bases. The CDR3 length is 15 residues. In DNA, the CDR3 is TGTGCCAGCAGCTCTTTAGGTCTAGCGGACAATGAGCAGTTCTTC. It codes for CASSSLGLADNEQFF.

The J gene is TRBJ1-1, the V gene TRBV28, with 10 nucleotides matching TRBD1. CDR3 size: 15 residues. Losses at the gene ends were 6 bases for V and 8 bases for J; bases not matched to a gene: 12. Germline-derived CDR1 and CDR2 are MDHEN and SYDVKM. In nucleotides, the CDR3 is TGTGCCAGCAGGTTGGGGGGGACAGGGGCACCCGAAGCTTTCTTT. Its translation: CASRLGGTGAPEAFF. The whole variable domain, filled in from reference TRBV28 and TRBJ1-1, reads DVKVTQSSRYLVKRTGEKVFLECVQDMDHENMFWYRQDPGLGLRLIYFSYDVKMKEKGDIPEGYSVSREKKERFSLILESASTNQTSMYLCASRLGGTGAPEAFFGQGTRLTVV.

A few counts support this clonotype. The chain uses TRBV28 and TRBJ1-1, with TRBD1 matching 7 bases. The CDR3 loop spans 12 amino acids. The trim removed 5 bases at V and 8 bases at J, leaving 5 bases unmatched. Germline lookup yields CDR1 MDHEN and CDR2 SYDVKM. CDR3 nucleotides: TGTGCCAGCAGTCGAGGGGGCCGAGAAGCTTTCTTT. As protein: CASSRGGREAFF.

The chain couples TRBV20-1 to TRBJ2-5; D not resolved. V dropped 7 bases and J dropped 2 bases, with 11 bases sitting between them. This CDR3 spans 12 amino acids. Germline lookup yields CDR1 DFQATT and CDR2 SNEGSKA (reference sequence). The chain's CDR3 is CSGGHGQETQYF. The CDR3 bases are TGCAGTGGTGGTCACGGGCAAGAGACCCAGTACTTC.

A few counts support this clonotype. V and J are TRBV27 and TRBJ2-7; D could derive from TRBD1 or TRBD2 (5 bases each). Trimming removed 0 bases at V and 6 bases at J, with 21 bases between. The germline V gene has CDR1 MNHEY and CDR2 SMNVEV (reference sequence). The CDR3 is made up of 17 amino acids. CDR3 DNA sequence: TGTGCCAGCAGTTTATCGTTGGTGGGGCAGGGAGTGGGCGAGCAGTACTTC. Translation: CASSLSLVGQGVGEQYF.

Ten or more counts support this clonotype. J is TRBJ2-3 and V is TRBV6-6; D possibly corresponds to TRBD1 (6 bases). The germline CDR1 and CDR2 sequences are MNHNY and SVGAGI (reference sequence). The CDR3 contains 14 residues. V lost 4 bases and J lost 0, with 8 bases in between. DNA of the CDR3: TGTGCCAGCAGTTTAACAGGGAGCACAGATACGCAGTATTTT. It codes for CASSLTGSTDTQYF.

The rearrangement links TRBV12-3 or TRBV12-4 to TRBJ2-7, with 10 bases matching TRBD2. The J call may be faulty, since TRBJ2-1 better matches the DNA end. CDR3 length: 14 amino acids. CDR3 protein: CASKIAGGFNEQFF. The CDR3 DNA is TGTGCCAGCAAAATAGCGGGAGGTTTTAATGAGCAGTTCTTC.

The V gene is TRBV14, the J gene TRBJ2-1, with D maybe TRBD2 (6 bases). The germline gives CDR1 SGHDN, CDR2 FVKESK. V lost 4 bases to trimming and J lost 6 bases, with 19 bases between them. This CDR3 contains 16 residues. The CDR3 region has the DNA TGTGCCAGCAGCCTACCGGGAGCTATCGAGGGCAATGAGCAGTTCTTC. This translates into CASSLPGAIEGNEQFF.

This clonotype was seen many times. The CDR3 DNA follows: TGCGCCAGCAGAACGTCCCAAGAGACCCAGTACTTC. Protein: CASRTSQETQYF. V is TRBV5-1 and J is TRBJ2-5, with D uncertain. The germline CDR1 and CDR2 sequences are SGHRS and YFSETQ. Trimming pared 5 bases from V and 1 base from J, leaving 6 bases between. This CDR3 spans 12 amino acids.

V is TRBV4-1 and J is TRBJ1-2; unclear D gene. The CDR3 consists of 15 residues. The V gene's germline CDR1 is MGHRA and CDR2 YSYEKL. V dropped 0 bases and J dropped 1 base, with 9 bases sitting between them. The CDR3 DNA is TGCGCCAGCAGCCAAGAACACGGGATTAACTATGGCTACACCTTC. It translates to CASSQEHGINYGYTF.

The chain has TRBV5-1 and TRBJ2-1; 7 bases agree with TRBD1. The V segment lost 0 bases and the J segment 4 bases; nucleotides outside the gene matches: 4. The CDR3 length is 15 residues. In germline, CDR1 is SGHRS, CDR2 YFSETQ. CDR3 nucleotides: TGCGCCAGCAGCTTGGTCCCGGGACAGTACAATGAGCAGTTCTTC. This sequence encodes CASSLVPGQYNEQFF.

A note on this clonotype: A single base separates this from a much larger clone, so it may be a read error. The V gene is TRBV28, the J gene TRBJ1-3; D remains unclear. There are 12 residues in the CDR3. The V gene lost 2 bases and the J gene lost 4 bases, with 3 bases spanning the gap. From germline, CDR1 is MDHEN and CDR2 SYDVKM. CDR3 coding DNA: TGTGCCAGCAGTTTAAGGGGAAACACCATATATTTT. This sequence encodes CASSLRGNTIYF.

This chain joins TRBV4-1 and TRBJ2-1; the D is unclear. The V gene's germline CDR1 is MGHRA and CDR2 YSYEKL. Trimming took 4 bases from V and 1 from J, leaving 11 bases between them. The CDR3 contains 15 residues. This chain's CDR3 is CASSPALGSYNEQFF. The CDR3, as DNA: TGCGCCAGCAGCCCGGCCCTCGGGTCCTACAATGAGCAGTTCTTC.

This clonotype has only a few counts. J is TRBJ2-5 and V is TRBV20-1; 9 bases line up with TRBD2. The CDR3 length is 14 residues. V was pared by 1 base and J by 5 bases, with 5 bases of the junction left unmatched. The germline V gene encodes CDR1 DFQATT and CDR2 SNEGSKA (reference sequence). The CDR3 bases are TGCAGTGCTAGAGTAGCGGGAGTGGGTGAGACCCAGTACTTC. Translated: CSARVAGVGETQYF.

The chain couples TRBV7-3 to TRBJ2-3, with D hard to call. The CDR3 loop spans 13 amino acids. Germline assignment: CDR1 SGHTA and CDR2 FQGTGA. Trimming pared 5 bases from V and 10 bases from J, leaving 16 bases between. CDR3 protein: CASSPTPMVAQYF. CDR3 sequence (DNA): TGTGCCAGCAGCCCCACGCCGATGGTTGCGCAGTATTTT.

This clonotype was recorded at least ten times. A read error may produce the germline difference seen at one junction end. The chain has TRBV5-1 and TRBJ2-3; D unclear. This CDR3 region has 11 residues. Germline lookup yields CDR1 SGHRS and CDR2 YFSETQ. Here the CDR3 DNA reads TGTGCCAGCAGTTTAGGAGATACGCAGTATTTT. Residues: CASSLGDTQYF.

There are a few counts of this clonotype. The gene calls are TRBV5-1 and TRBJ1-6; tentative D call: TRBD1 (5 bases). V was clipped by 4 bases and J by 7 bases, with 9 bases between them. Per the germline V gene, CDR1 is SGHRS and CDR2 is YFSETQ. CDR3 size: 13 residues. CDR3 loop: CASSSRENSPLHF. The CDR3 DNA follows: TGCGCCAGCAGCAGCAGGGAAAATTCACCCCTCCACTTT.

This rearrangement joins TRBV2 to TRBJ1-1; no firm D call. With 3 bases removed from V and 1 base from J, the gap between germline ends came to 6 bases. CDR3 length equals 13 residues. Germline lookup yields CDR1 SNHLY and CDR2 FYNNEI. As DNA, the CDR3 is TGTGCCAGCAGTGATACATGGAACACTGAAGCTTTCTTT. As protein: CASSDTWNTEAFF.

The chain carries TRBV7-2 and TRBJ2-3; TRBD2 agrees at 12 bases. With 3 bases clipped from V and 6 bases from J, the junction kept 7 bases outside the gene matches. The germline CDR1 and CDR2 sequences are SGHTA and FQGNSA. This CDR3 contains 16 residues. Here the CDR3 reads CASSLTLAGGADTQYF. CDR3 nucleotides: TGTGCCAGCAGCTTGACCCTAGCGGGGGGGGCGGATACGCAGTATTTT.

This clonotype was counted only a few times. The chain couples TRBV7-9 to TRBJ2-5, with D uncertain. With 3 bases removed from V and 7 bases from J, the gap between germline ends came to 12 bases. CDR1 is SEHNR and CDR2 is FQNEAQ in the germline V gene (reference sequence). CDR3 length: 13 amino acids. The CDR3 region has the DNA TGTGCCAGCAGCTTCGGATCGCGAGGGACCCAGTACTTC. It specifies CASSFGSRGTQYF.

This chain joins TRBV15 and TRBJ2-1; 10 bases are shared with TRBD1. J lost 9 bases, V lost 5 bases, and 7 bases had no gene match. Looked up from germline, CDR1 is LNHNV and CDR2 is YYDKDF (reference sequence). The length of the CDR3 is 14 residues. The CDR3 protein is CATSSPGQGIEQFF. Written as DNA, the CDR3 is TGTGCCACCAGCTCTCCGGGACAGGGGATTGAGCAGTTCTTC. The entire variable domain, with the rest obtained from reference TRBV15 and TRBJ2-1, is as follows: DAMVIQNPRYQVTQFGKPVTLSCSQTLNHNVMYWYQQKSSQAPKLLFHYYDKDFNNEADTPDNFQSRRPNTSFCFLDIRSPGLGDTAMYLCATSSPGQGIEQFFGPGTRLTVL.

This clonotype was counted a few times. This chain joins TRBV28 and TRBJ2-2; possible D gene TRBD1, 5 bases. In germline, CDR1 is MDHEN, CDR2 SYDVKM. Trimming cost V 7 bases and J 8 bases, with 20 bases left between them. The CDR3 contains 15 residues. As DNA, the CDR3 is TGTGCCAGCATGGTGGCAGGGAATGGGGTAGGGGAGCTGTTTTTT. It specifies CASMVAGNGVGELFF.

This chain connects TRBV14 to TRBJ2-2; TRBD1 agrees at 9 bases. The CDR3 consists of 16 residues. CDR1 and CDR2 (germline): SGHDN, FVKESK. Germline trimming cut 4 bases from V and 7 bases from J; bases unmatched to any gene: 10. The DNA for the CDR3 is TGTGCCAGCAGCCCGGCCGGGACAGGGCGAATCGGGGAGCTGTTTTTT. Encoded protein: CASSPAGTGRIGELFF.

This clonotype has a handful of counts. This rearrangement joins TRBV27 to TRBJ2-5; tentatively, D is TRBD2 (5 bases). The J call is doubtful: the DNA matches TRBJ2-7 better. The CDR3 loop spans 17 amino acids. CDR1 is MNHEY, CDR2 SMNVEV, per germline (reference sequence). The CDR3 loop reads CASSLGLYEGAGYEQYF. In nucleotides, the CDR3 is TGTGCCAGCAGTTTAGGCCTCTACGAGGGAGCCGGCTACGAGCAGTACTTC.

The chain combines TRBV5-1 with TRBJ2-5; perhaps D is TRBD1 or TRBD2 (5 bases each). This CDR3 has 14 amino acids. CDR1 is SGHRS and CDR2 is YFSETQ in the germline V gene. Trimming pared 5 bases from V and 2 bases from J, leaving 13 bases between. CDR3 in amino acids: CASRRVGGQETQYF. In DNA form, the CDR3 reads TGCGCCAGCAGAAGGGTTGGGGGACAAGAGACCCAGTACTTC.

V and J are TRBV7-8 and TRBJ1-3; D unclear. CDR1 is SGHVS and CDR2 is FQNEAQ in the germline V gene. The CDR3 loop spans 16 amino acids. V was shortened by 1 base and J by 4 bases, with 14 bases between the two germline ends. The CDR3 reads CASSLVRETKGNTIYF. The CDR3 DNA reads TGTGCCAGCAGCTTAGTTCGGGAGACCAAAGGAAACACCATATATTTT.